This T cell receptor (beta chain) was obtained from a study of T cell changes during pregnancy in multiple sclerosis (dated by TCRdb to 2018 to 2020). Regarding the study in general: The study examined how the T cell repertoire changed over the course of pregnancy in women with multiple sclerosis.

Taken from the germline V gene, the CDR1 and CDR2 loops are SGHVS and FQNEAQ. From V the trimming removes 8 bases and from J it removes 0 bases, while the gene matches leave 5 bases of the junction unaccounted for. The CDR3 runs 14 residues from the cysteine to the phenylalanine. The read is trimmed to its CDR3 DNA, 42 bases read in frame from base 1. Library construction relied on the immunoSEQ multiplex PCR assay. Held by TCRdb, this immuneACCESS table contains in-frame sequences only and omits some clones. Under half of the omission traces to an unresolved V gene where checked; the cause of the rest is unknown. The sample data list almost 35,000 clones, and 90% of these were observed just once. The biggest ten clones account for around a tenth of the sample. In regard to this clone: Which antigen it targets is not known. No much larger clone is present one base from it, and per-base qualities are unavailable.

The source was CD8+ T cells from peripheral blood mononuclear cells, collected before pregnancy. Recombination linked TRBV7-8 to TRBJ1-1; 8 bases in the junction line up with TRBD1. The TCR was taken from a female donor with multiple sclerosis, enrolled in a pregnancy study. In nucleotides, the sequence is TGTGCCAGCCTTGCAGGGGGCTTGAACACTGAAGCTTTCTTT. The encoded protein is CASLAGGLNTEAFF.